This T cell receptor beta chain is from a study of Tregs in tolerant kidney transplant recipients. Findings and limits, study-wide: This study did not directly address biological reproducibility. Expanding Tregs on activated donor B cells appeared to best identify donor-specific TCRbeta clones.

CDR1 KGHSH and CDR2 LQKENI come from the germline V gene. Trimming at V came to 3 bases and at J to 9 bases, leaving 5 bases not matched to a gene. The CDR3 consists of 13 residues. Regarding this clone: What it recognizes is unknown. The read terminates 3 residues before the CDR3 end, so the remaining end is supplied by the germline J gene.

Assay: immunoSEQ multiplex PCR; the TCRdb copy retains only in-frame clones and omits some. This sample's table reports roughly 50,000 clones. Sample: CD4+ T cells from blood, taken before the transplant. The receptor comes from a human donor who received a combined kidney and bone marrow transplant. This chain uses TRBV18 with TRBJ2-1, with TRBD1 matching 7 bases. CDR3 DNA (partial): TGTGCCAGCTCACCCCGACGGGACAGTGAG. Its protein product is CASSPRRDSE. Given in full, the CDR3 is CASSPRRDSEQFF.